A single sample gave rise to the 20 T cell receptor beta chains below, sequenced in a study of shared clonotypes between healthy human individuals. Here immunoSEQ multiplex PCR was the method, and the copy in TCRdb shows in-frame clones only, minus some. The sample includes hundreds of thousands of clones, 95% to 97% seen only once; the top ten take less than 0.12%. CD45RO negativity and positive selection for CCR7 defined naive CD8 cells, a population that excluded terminally differentiated effector memory CD45RA+ cells. Sequenced sample: naive CD8+ T cells sorted from blood. These receptors came from a woman in her 30s in good health.

This chain joins TRBV27 and TRBJ2-7; D gene ambiguous. This CDR3 spans 12 amino acids. With 2 bases removed from V and 6 bases from J, the gap between germline ends came to 8 bases. The V gene's germline CDR1 is MNHEY and CDR2 SMNVEV (reference sequence). The CDR3 loop reads CASSLTVGEQYF. CDR3 sequence (DNA): TGTGCCAGCAGTTTAACGGTGGGCGAGCAGTACTTC.

This chain joins TRBV11-2 and TRBJ2-5; possible D gene TRBD2, 6 bases. Trimming removed 0 bases from V and 4 bases from J, with 15 bases in between. This CDR3 spans 16 amino acids. Per the germline V gene, CDR1 is SGHAT and CDR2 is FQNNGV. The CDR3 bases are TGTGCCAGCAGCTTAGATCAGCGGGCGTGGGTAGAGACCCAGTACTTC. Its translation: CASSLDQRAWVETQYF. Full variable domain (remainder filled in from reference TRBV11-2 and TRBJ2-5): EAGVAQSPRYKIIEKRQSVAFWCNPISGHATLYWYQQILGQGPKLLIQFQNNGVVDDSQLPKDRFSAERLKGVDSTLKIQPAKLEDSAVYLCASSLDQRAWVETQYFGPGTRLLVL.

The chain links TRBV9 to TRBJ2-7; 8 bases line up with TRBD2. V trimming: 3 bases; J trimming: 5 bases; junction bases outside the gene matches: 7. The CDR3 sequence is 14 residues long. Germline lookup yields CDR1 SGDLS and CDR2 YYNGEE. The CDR3 sequence is CASSAGTRWHEQYF. CDR3 nucleotides: TGTGCCAGCAGCGCCGGGACTAGATGGCACGAGCAGTACTTC.

The genes are TRBV29-1 and TRBJ2-1, with 9 nucleotides matching TRBD1. Trimming at V came to 0 bases and at J to 4 bases, leaving 4 bases not matched to a gene. From germline, CDR1 is SQVTM and CDR2 ANQGSEA. The CDR3 sequence is 15 residues long. The CDR3 sequence is CSVEDLGTGYNEQFF. CDR3 DNA: TGCAGCGTTGAAGATTTGGGGACAGGGTACAATGAGCAGTTCTTC.

A note on this clone: The sample holds other DNA sequences that translate to the same CDR3. The chain uses TRBV7-9 and TRBJ2-7, with unresolved D. The CDR3 covers 13 residues. Per the germline V gene, CDR1 is SEHNR and CDR2 is FQNEAQ (reference sequence). V was pared by 1 base and J by 3 bases, with 7 bases between. As DNA, the CDR3 is TGTGCCAGCAGCTTAGTCTCCAGCTACGAGCAGTACTTC. Residues: CASSLVSSYEQYF.

The rearrangement uses TRBV9 and TRBJ2-7; D ambiguous. CDR3 length equals 14 residues. V was pared by 4 bases and J by 3 bases, with 14 bases between. Germline CDR1 SGDLS, CDR2 YYNGEE. DNA for the CDR3: TGTGCCAGCAGCTACCGGTCAGGAGACTACGAGCAGTACTTC. It encodes CASSYRSGDYEQYF.

V usage is TRBV5-1 and J usage is TRBJ2-7; D could derive from TRBD1 or TRBD2 (5 bases each). CDR3 length equals 15 residues. Germline lookup yields CDR1 SGHRS and CDR2 YFSETQ. V lost 3 bases and J 2 bases, leaving 15 bases between the germline ends. DNA for the CDR3: TGCGCCAGCAGCTACCCCCGGGACGGCACCTACGAGCAGTACTTC. Its translation is CASSYPRDGTYEQYF.

This chain uses TRBV9 with TRBJ2-3; D is possibly TRBD2 (6 bases). The CDR3 sequence is 15 residues long. Germline assignment: CDR1 SGDLS and CDR2 YYNGEE. V lost 4 bases and J lost 0, with 12 bases in between. The CDR3 nucleotides are TGTGCCAGCAGCTCCGGAGGGGCTAGCACAGATACGCAGTATTTT. It is translated as CASSSGGASTDTQYF. Full variable domain (remainder filled in from reference TRBV9 and TRBJ2-3): DSGVTQTPKHLITATGQRVTLRCSPRSGDLSVYWYQQSLDQGLQFLIQYYNGEERAKGNILERFSAQQFPDLHSELNLSSLELGDSALYFCASSSGGASTDTQYFGPGTRLTVL.

This chain joins TRBV7-6 and TRBJ2-1; TRBD2 agrees at 7 bases. V shed 3 bases and J 9 bases; nucleotides not matched to a gene: 8. The germline gives CDR1 SGHVS, CDR2 FNYEAQ. The CDR3 covers 14 residues. The CDR3 sequence: CASSFSSGWSEQFF. The CDR3 DNA sequence: TGTGCCAGCAGCTTCTCTAGCGGTTGGAGTGAGCAGTTCTTC. The entire variable domain, with the rest obtained from reference TRBV7-6 and TRBJ2-1, is as follows: GAGVSQSPRYKVTKRGQDVALRCDPISGHVSLYWYRQALGQGPEFLTYFNYEAQQDKSGLPNDRFSAERPEGSISTLTIQRTEQRDSAMYRCASSFSSGWSEQFFGPGTRLTVL.

The V call is TRBV11-2, the J call TRBJ1-1; tentative D call: TRBD1 (5 bases). Germline CDR1 SGHAT, CDR2 FQNNGV. The CDR3 length is 14 residues. The V end was cut by 7 bases, the J end by 4 bases, with 16 bases between. Written as DNA, the CDR3 is TGTGCCAGCATCACCTCCACGGGGGGCACTGAAGCTTTCTTT. Amino acid sequence: CASITSTGGTEAFF. The whole variable domain, remainder taken from reference TRBV11-2 and TRBJ1-1, is EAGVAQSPRYKIIEKRQSVAFWCNPISGHATLYWYQQILGQGPKLLIQFQNNGVVDDSQLPKDRFSAERLKGVDSTLKIQPAKLEDSAVYLCASITSTGGTEAFFGQGTRLTVV.

The chain recombines TRBV11-3 with TRBJ2-7; D gene unclear. The V end was cut by 4 bases, the J end by 3 bases, with 16 bases between. The CDR3 extends over 15 amino acids. Germline lookup yields CDR1 SGHNT and CDR2 YENEEA. CDR3 sequence: CASSSWDSGSYEQYF. CDR3 DNA sequence: TGTGCCAGCAGCTCATGGGATAGTGGAAGCTACGAGCAGTACTTC.

The gene calls are TRBV10-3 and TRBJ2-3, with 7 bases identical to TRBD1. This CDR3 contains 15 residues. Germline trimming cut 2 bases from V and 0 bases from J; bases unmatched to any gene: 2. Germline V lookup: CDR1 ENHRY, CDR2 SYGVKD. The chain's CDR3 is CAISEGQASTDTQYF. CDR3 coding DNA: TGTGCCATCAGTGAGGGACAGGCGAGCACAGATACGCAGTATTTT.

The rearrangement uses TRBV7-9 and TRBJ2-1; 7 bases fit TRBD1. Per the germline V gene, CDR1 is SEHNR and CDR2 is FQNEAQ (reference sequence). This CDR3 spans 14 amino acids. V lost 5 bases, J lost 9 bases, and 10 bases stayed unmatched. DNA for the CDR3: TGTGCCAGCAGCGGCCGACAGGGCCTAAGTGAGCAGTTCTTC. It is translated as CASSGRQGLSEQFF.

V is TRBV21-1 and J is TRBJ2-7; the DNA was not used to check the table's D call, TRBD1. TRBV21-1 is a pseudogene locus. CDR3 length equals 13 residues. CDR3 coding DNA: TGTGCCAGCATGAGGGGGACAGCCTACGAGCAGTACTTC. Protein sequence: CASMRGTAYEQYF.

The V call is TRBV30, the J call TRBJ2-1; D unresolved. V gave up 1 base and J gave up 4 bases, with 11 bases separating them. The CDR3 is 14 amino acids. CDR1 is GTSNPN, CDR2 SVGIG, per germline (reference sequence). The CDR3 reads CAWSGLGYYNEQFF. DNA of the CDR3: TGTGCCTGGAGTGGGCTAGGTTATTACAATGAGCAGTTCTTC. The full variable domain, completed using reference TRBV30 and TRBJ2-1, is SQTIHQWPATLVQPVGSPLSLECTVEGTSNPNLYWYRQAAGRGLQLLFYSVGIGQISSEVPQNLSASRPQDRQFILSSKKLLLSDSGFYLCAWSGLGYYNEQFFGPGTRLTVL.

The CDR3, as DNA: TGTGCCAGCCAACGACAGGGGGGACACGAGCAGTACTTC. Translated, it gives CASQRQGGHEQYF. V gene TRBV19 combines with J gene TRBJ2-7, with TRBD1 identical over 9 bases. The CDR3 is 13 residues long. Germline assignment: CDR1 LNHDA and CDR2 SQIVND (reference sequence). The ends lost 9 bases at V and 5 bases at J; junction bases unmatched: 8.

This chain uses TRBV7-6 with TRBJ2-3; 16 bases map to TRBD2. Germline CDR1 SGHVS, CDR2 FNYEAQ. With V trimmed by 5 bases and J by 3 bases, 8 bases remained unmatched. There are 18 residues in the CDR3. Here the CDR3 DNA reads TGTGCCAGCAGCCGAGGGACTAGCGGGAGGGCCAGGACAGATACGCAGTATTTT. Translated, it gives CASSRGTSGRARTDTQYF.

J is TRBJ2-5 and V is TRBV2, with 9 bases aligning to TRBD2. Germline loops: CDR1 SNHLY, CDR2 FYNNEI. The V gene end was trimmed by 6 bases and the J gene end by 0 bases; junction bases not matched to a gene: 5. The CDR3 runs to 15 residues. In DNA, the CDR3 is TGTGCCAGCAGGAGGGCTAGCGGGAACCAAGAGACCCAGTACTTC. This translates into CASRRASGNQETQYF.

This chain connects TRBV28 to TRBJ2-2; 7 bases fit TRBD2. The V gene end was trimmed by 10 bases and the J gene end by 8 bases; junction bases not matched to a gene: 10. Germline CDR1 reads MDHEN; CDR2 reads SYDVKM. The CDR3 length is 13 residues. The CDR3 loop reads CATYLPGRGELFF. CDR3 coding DNA: TGTGCCACTTACCTACCCGGGAGGGGGGAGCTGTTTTTT.

V is TRBV27 and J is TRBJ2-3; the D call may be TRBD1 or TRBD2 (5 bases each). Trimming cost V 3 bases and J 5 bases, with 15 bases left between them. The CDR3 contains 15 residues. From germline, CDR1 is MNHEY and CDR2 SMNVEV (reference sequence). The CDR3 protein is CASSLTPTGGDTQYF. The CDR3 bases are TGTGCCAGCAGTTTGACTCCGACTGGGGGAGATACGCAGTATTTT.